The rows below give T cell receptor beta chains drawn from one sample of a study of regulatory T cells in long-lasting Graves disease. TCRdb used MiXCR to reprocess the multiplex PCR reads, holding one entry per CDR3 protein. The data hold over 350,000 distinct CDR3 sequences, with around 20% observed a single time. The sample was peripheral blood mononuclear cells (PBMCs), taken when the disease was refractory, from a patient treated with antithyroid drugs. All receptors derive from a female donor with Graves disease. CDR3s include the opening cysteine and the closing phenylalanine or tryptophan. D genes are given only for firm matches. Rows may omit the clone size; those that give it use once, few, many or a size class.

D: TRBD1; J: TRBJ2-7; size: many; V: TRBV6-1; DNA: TGTGCCAGCAGGCTAGAAGGGGGCGCGGAATACGAGCAGTACTTC; CDR3: CASRLEGGAEYEQYF
D: NA; J: TRBJ1-2; size: NA; V: TRBV7-9; DNA: TGTGCCAGCAGCTCCCCACCGGTGGGAGAGGCTAACTATGGCTACACCTTC; CDR3: CASSSPPVGEANYGYTF
D: NA; J: TRBJ2-3; size: NA; V: TRBV13; DNA: TGTGCCAGCGAGGAGCGGGGCACAGATACGCAGTATTTT; CDR3: CASEERGTDTQYF
D: NA; J: TRBJ1-1; size: NA; V: TRBV5-1; DNA: TGCGCCAGCAGCTTGTATGGGTTGGTAGGAAACACTGAAGCTTTCTTT; CDR3: CASSLYGLVGNTEAFF
D: NA; J: TRBJ2-2; size: few; V: TRBV12-5; DNA: TGTGCTAGTGGTTTGGCCTACAGGAACACCGGGGAGCTGTTTTTT; CDR3: CASGLAYRNTGELFF
D: NA; J: TRBJ2-5; size: many; V: TRBV2; DNA: TGTGCCAGCAGTGAATTTAGGGGGTTGGAGACCCAGTACTTC; CDR3: CASSEFRGLETQYF
D: NA; J: TRBJ2-3; size: NA; V: TRBV28; DNA: TGTGCCAGCAGCTACAGCGGGACAGATACGCAGTATTTT; CDR3: CASSYSGTDTQYF
D: TRBD2; J: TRBJ2-3; size: few; V: TRBV6-1; DNA: TGTGCCAGCAGCATAGCGGGAGGGGGTACGCAGTATTTT; CDR3: CASSIAGGGTQYF
D: TRBD1; J: TRBJ1-6; size: NA; V: TRBV7-9; DNA: TGTGCCAGCAGCCTGGGACAGGGCTATAATTCACCCCTCCACTTT; CDR3: CASSLGQGYNSPLHF
D: NA; J: TRBJ1-1; size: many; V: TRBV2; DNA: TGTGCCAGCAGTGATCGCTCGAACACTGAAGCTTTCTTT; CDR3: CASSDRSNTEAFF
D: NA; J: TRBJ1-2; size: NA; V: TRBV6-2/TRBV6-3; DNA: TGTGCCAGCAGCGGAGAGGGCTACACCTTC; CDR3: CASSGEGYTF
D: TRBD1; J: TRBJ1-2; size: NA; V: TRBV3-1; DNA: TGTGCCAGCAGCCCTGCGACAGGGGTTAACTATGGCTACACCTTC; CDR3: CASSPATGVNYGYTF
D: NA; J: TRBJ1-2; size: few; V: TRBV20-1; DNA: TGCAGTGCTAATAAGGAGGGCTCTGGGGGCTACACCTTC; CDR3: CSANKEGSGGYTF
D: NA; J: TRBJ2-5; size: many; V: TRBV7-2; DNA: TGTGCCAGCAGCTCCTTCCAAGAGACCCAGTACTTC; CDR3: CASSSFQETQYF
D: NA; J: TRBJ1-2; size: many; V: TRBV28; DNA: TGTGCCAGCAGTTTAAGACTACAATATGGCTACACCTTC; CDR3: CASSLRLQYGYTF
D: TRBD1; J: TRBJ1-6; size: many; V: TRBV7-2; DNA: TGTGCCAGCAGCTTAGCGAAGGACAGGGGGTCCTTGGCACCCCTCCACTTT; CDR3: CASSLAKDRGSLAPLHF
D: NA; J: TRBJ2-2; size: few; V: TRBV19; DNA: TGTGCCAGTAGCCCCATGGGGCTGAACACCGGGGAGCTGTTTTTT; CDR3: CASSPMGLNTGELFF
D: TRBD2; J: TRBJ2-7; size: NA; V: TRBV6-2/TRBV6-3; DNA: TGTGCCAGCAGTGAAGCGGCGGGAGGGGCCTACGAGCAGTACTTC; CDR3: CASSEAAGGAYEQYF
D: NA; J: TRBJ2-7; size: NA; V: TRBV20-1; DNA: TGCAGTGCTGGCCGGGACGGAGGCTACGAGCAGTACTTC; CDR3: CSAGRDGGYEQYF
D: NA; J: TRBJ1-2; size: many; V: TRBV28; DNA: TGTGCCAGCAGTTTAAGTATTTTGACGGCTCAGTATGGCTACACCTTC; CDR3: CASSLSILTAQYGYTF
D: TRBD2; J: TRBJ2-4; size: few; V: TRBV27; DNA: TGTGCCAGCAGTTCCCCAGTAGCGGGAGGGCCGAACATTCAGTACTTC; CDR3: CASSSPVAGGPNIQYF
D: TRBD2; J: TRBJ2-2; size: NA; V: TRBV11-2; DNA: TGTGCCAGCAGCTTACTCCTGCGGGAGAGGGTCCTGGGCACCGGGGAGCTGTTTTTT; CDR3: CASSLLLRERVLGTGELFF
D: NA; J: TRBJ1-2; size: many; V: TRBV7-9; DNA: TGTGCCAGCAGCTTGCACGGCTACACCTTC; CDR3: CASSLHGYTF
D: NA; J: TRBJ2-5; size: many; V: TRBV2; DNA: TGTGCCAGCAGTGAGGAACTGGACTTGGGGGAGACCCAGTACTTC; CDR3: CASSEELDLGETQYF
D: TRBD1; J: TRBJ1-3; size: NA; V: TRBV7-2; DNA: TGTGCCAGCAGCTGGCCGACAGGGGGCATTGGAAACACCATATATTTT; CDR3: CASSWPTGGIGNTIYF
D: NA; J: TRBJ2-7; size: many; V: TRBV12-3/TRBV12-4; DNA: TGTGCCAGCAGTGAAGACAGGGAGGGAGCCTACGAGCAGTACTTC; CDR3: CASSEDREGAYEQYF
D: TRBD2; J: TRBJ2-1; size: few; V: TRBV2; DNA: TGTGCCAGCTCGGGACTAGCGGATTACAATGAGCAGTTCTTC; CDR3: CASSGLADYNEQFF
D: NA; J: TRBJ1-1; size: few; V: TRBV18; DNA: TGTGCCAGCTCACCACTGCGGCTCCAAGATGCCACTGAAGCTTTCTTT; CDR3: CASSPLRLQDATEAFF
D: TRBD1; J: TRBJ2-5; size: NA; V: TRBV12-3/TRBV12-4; DNA: TGTGCCAGCAGCCGGGACAGGGGAATTTTGAAGGGGGAGACCCAGTACTTC; CDR3: CASSRDRGILKGETQYF
D: NA; J: TRBJ2-5; size: NA; V: TRBV6-1; DNA: TGTGCCAGCAGCGATGGCCTGGAAGAGACCCAGTACTTC; CDR3: CASSDGLEETQYF
D: NA; J: TRBJ1-1; size: many; V: TRBV6-2/TRBV6-3; DNA: TGTGCCAGCAGCCCCTCACCCTTCTTGGCCCCATTATTT; CDR3: CASSPSPFLAPLF
D: TRBD1; J: TRBJ1-1; size: few; V: TRBV18; DNA: TGTGCCAGCTCACTCTTGGGACAGTTCACTGAAGCTTTCTTT; CDR3: CASSLLGQFTEAFF
D: TRBD1; J: TRBJ2-5; size: many; V: TRBV27; DNA: TGTGCCAGCAGTTTAGGGGGAATCGGGACAGGGGAGGGGGAGACCCAGTACTTC; CDR3: CASSLGGIGTGEGETQYF
D: NA; J: TRBJ2-3; size: NA; V: TRBV7-2; DNA: TGTGCCAGCAGCCTTGGACAGCCCACAGATACGCAGTATTTT; CDR3: CASSLGQPTDTQYF
D: NA; J: TRBJ2-5; size: many; V: TRBV7-2; DNA: TGTGCCAGCAGCTCCCCCCCGAGGGTTGCGATCCAAGAGACCCAGTACTTC; CDR3: CASSSPPRVAIQETQYF
D: TRBD1; J: TRBJ2-7; size: NA; V: TRBV18; DNA: TGTGCCAGCTCACCAATACAGGGGGCGCACGAGCAGTACTTC; CDR3: CASSPIQGAHEQYF
D: NA; J: TRBJ2-1; size: NA; V: TRBV30; DNA: TGTGCCTGGAGTCCCGACTACCTACCGCGCAATGAGCAGTTCTTC; CDR3: CAWSPDYLPRNEQFF
D: NA; J: TRBJ2-5; size: many; V: TRBV11-2; DNA: TGTGCCAGCAGCTTAGATACGGAGACCCAGTACTTC; CDR3: CASSLDTETQYF
D: TRBD1; J: TRBJ2-7; size: NA; V: TRBV20-1; DNA: TGCAGCGCCCTGGGGACAGGGGACTACGAGCAGTACTTC; CDR3: CSALGTGDYEQYF
D: NA; J: TRBJ2-7; size: many; V: TRBV6-5; DNA: TGTGCCAGCAGTTTTTACAGAAGCTCCTACGAGCAGTACTTC; CDR3: CASSFYRSSYEQYF
D: TRBD1; J: TRBJ2-5; size: many; V: TRBV11-2; DNA: TGTGCCAGCAGTGGGGGACAGGGAGAAATTCAAGAGACCCAGTACTTC; CDR3: CASSGGQGEIQETQYF
D: TRBD1; J: TRBJ2-6; size: NA; V: TRBV2; DNA: TGTGCCAGCAGCCGGGACAGGGGGCTCCCCAACGTCCTGACTTTC; CDR3: CASSRDRGLPNVLTF
D: NA; J: TRBJ1-1; size: many; V: TRBV27; DNA: TGTGCCAGCAGTTTATCGGTCAATGTGAACACTGAAGCTTTCTTT; CDR3: CASSLSVNVNTEAFF
D: NA; J: TRBJ2-5; size: NA; V: TRBV4-2; DNA: TGTGCCAGCAGCCAAGAGCCGGCCACTCAAGAGACCCAGTACTTC; CDR3: CASSQEPATQETQYF
D: NA; J: TRBJ2-7; size: NA; V: TRBV20-1; DNA: TGCAGTGCAAAAAAGGGTTCGGTCTACGAGCAGTACTTC; CDR3: CSAKKGSVYEQYF
D: NA; J: TRBJ1-1; size: many; V: TRBV3-1; DNA: TGTGCCAGCAGCCCCCAGATGAACACTGAAGCTTTCTTT; CDR3: CASSPQMNTEAFF
D: NA; J: TRBJ2-5; size: few; V: TRBV7-9; DNA: TGTGCCAGCAGCCCAGAGGGTATGATAGCGTCGGAGACCCAGTACTTC; CDR3: CASSPEGMIASETQYF
D: NA; J: TRBJ2-2; size: NA; V: TRBV7-9; DNA: TGTGCCAGCAGCCCTGGGTCGAGTGGGACCGGGGAGCTGTTTTTT; CDR3: CASSPGSSGTGELFF